Shown below are 22 T cell receptor beta chains from a single sample sequenced in a study of radiotherapy plus CTLA-4 blockade in lung cancer. Clones were read by immunoSEQ multiplex PCR, and TCRdb kept only the in-frame ones, dropping some. Of tens of thousands of clones in the sample, around 79% are singletons; the top ten hold roughly a tenth. Sequencing used peripheral blood, obtained from a patient treated with radiotherapy plus ipilimumab. Source of these receptors: a human donor with non-small cell lung cancer who had a complete response to radiotherapy plus ipilimumab.

This clone showed up just once. The chain carries TRBV4-3 and TRBJ2-5, with 8 bases matching TRBD1. Losses at the gene ends were 0 bases for V and 5 bases for J; bases not matched to a gene: 8. CDR1 and CDR2 (germline): LGHNA, YSLEER. The CDR3 spans 16 residues. The CDR3 DNA follows: TGCGCCAGCAGCCAAGATTTGGCAGGGGGCCGGGAGACCCAGTACTTC. Its translation: CASSQDLAGGRETQYF.

A remark on this clone: A junction boundary mismatches the germline segment, possibly from a read error. The V call is TRBV5-1, the J call TRBJ2-5; D tentatively reads TRBD1 or TRBD2 (5 bases each). CDR3 length: 14 residues. Per the germline V gene, CDR1 is SGHRS and CDR2 is YFSETQ. The CDR3 DNA sequence: TGCGCCAGCAGCTTGGAGGGGACCCAAGGGACCCAGTACTTC. It translates to CASSLEGTQGTQYF.

The rearrangement uses TRBV11-3 and TRBJ2-1; D tentatively fits TRBD1 or TRBD2 (5 bases each). Germline CDR1 is SGHNT and CDR2 is YENEEA. The CDR3 is 17 amino acids. Trimming shortened V by 4 bases and J by 5 bases, and 21 bases separated the two germline ends. DNA for the CDR3: TGTGCCAGCAGCTCAGAGGGAAAATATCAGGGCCACAATGAGCAGTTCTTC. Translating it yields CASSSEGKYQGHNEQFF.

This CDR3 reads CASSQRSGGAYNEQFF. CDR3 DNA: TGTGCCAGCTCACAGAGGAGCGGAGGAGCCTACAATGAGCAGTTCTTC. The rearrangement uses TRBV18 and TRBJ2-1, with D perhaps matching TRBD2 (5 bases). Trimming took off 4 bases at V and 2 bases at J, with 15 bases between the two ends. Germline V gives CDR1 KGHSH, CDR2 LQKENI. The CDR3 extends over 16 amino acids. The full variable domain, completed using reference TRBV18 and TRBJ2-1, is NAGVMQNPRHLVRRRGQEARLRCSPMKGHSHVYWYRQLPEEGLKFMVYLQKENIIDESGMPKERFSAEFPKEGPSILRIQQVVRGDSAAYFCASSQRSGGAYNEQFFGPGTRLTVL.

The V call is TRBV18, the J call TRBJ1-2, with D hard to call. V dropped 2 bases and J dropped 2 bases, with 9 bases sitting between them. Germline V gene data show CDR1 as KGHSH and CDR2 as LQKENI. The CDR3 is 14 amino acids. This CDR3 reads CASSPEGPNYGYTF. As DNA, the CDR3 is TGTGCCAGCTCACCAGAGGGCCCCAACTATGGCTACACCTTC.

This clone was detected a few times. The genes are TRBV4-1 and TRBJ2-2; D is ambiguous. Trimming took off 6 bases at V and 4 bases at J, with 15 bases between the two ends. Germline assignment: CDR1 MGHRA and CDR2 YSYEKL. The CDR3 loop spans 15 amino acids. The CDR3 DNA reads TGCGCCAGCAGTCATTACCCACGTGGCACCGGGGAGCTGTTTTTT. Residues: CASSHYPRGTGELFF.

The J gene is TRBJ2-1, the V gene TRBV6-5; TRBD1 aligns across 10 bases. This CDR3 spans 15 amino acids. Germline CDR1 MNHEY, CDR2 SVGAGI. J was trimmed by 5 bases and V by 5 bases; bases with no gene match: 6. The CDR3: CASSRQGQGNNEQFF. CDR3 in DNA: TGTGCCAGCAGTCGGCAGGGACAGGGGAACAATGAGCAGTTCTTC.

V gene TRBV5-1 combines with J gene TRBJ2-4; D not certain. CDR1 and CDR2 from the germline V gene are SGHRS and YFSETQ. The length of the CDR3 is 14 residues. Trimming took 0 bases from V and 9 from J, leaving 13 bases between them. DNA for the CDR3: TGCGCCAGCAGCTTGGGACTCCAATTAGGCATTCAGTACTTC. Protein product: CASSLGLQLGIQYF.

This chain links TRBV10-3 with TRBJ1-3; 9 bases map to TRBD1. Germline CDR1 is ENHRY and CDR2 is SYGVKD. There are 15 residues in the CDR3. The V and J ends lost 10 bases and 0 bases, in that order; junction bases with no gene match: 7. The CDR3 loop reads CATRQGVPSGNTIYF. Here the CDR3 DNA reads TGTGCCACCCGACAGGGGGTACCCTCTGGAAACACCATATATTTT.

This clone was seen a single time. V gene TRBV28 combines with J gene TRBJ2-5, with no clear D. Per germline, CDR1 MDHEN and CDR2 SYDVKM. Trimming took 8 bases from V and 2 from J, leaving 24 bases between them. CDR3 size: 17 residues. The CDR3 DNA sequence: TGTGCCAGCTCGACCCCCCCGCCAGGTTGGGCACAAGAGACCCAGTACTTC. This encodes CASSTPPPGWAQETQYF.

This sequence joins TRBV7-2 and TRBJ2-5; D is undetermined. CDR1 is SGHTA and CDR2 is FQGNSA in the germline V gene. CDR3 length equals 11 residues. The V end was cut by 5 bases, the J end by 5 bases, with 6 bases between. CDR3 amino acids: CASSIRETQYF. As DNA, the CDR3 is TGTGCCAGCAGCATAAGGGAGACCCAGTACTTC. The whole variable domain, filled in from reference TRBV7-2 and TRBJ2-5, reads GAGVSQSPSNKVTEKGKDVELRCDPISGHTALYWYRQSLGQGLEFLIYFQGNSAPDKSGLPSDRFSAERTGGSVSTLTIQRTQQEDSAVYLCASSIRETQYFGPGTRLLVL.

The genes are TRBV5-1 and TRBJ1-2, with TRBD1 identical over 8 bases. In germline, CDR1 is SGHRS, CDR2 YFSETQ. This CDR3 has 15 amino acids. Trimming at V came to 1 base and at J to 4 bases, leaving 6 bases not matched to a gene. This CDR3 reads CASSLSGQGAYGYTF. CDR3 bases: TGCGCCAGCAGCTTGTCCGGACAGGGTGCCTATGGCTACACCTTC.

The chain links TRBV4-2 to TRBJ2-6, with unresolved D. V lost 1 base and J lost 1, with 8 bases in between. Germline assignment: CDR1 LGHNA and CDR2 YNFKEQ. CDR3 size: 16 residues. As DNA, the CDR3 is TGTGCCAGCAGCCAAGCTGCCGGGTCTGGGGCCAACGTCCTGACTTTC. Translated: CASSQAAGSGANVLTF.

The CDR3 protein is CASSVWGQGSTGELFF. Here the CDR3 DNA reads TGTGCCAGCAGCGTATGGGGGCAGGGAAGCACCGGGGAGCTGTTTTTT. The V gene is TRBV9, the J gene TRBJ2-2; D might be TRBD1 (6 bases). This CDR3 region has 16 residues. CDR1 SGDLS and CDR2 YYNGEE come from the germline V gene. Trimming pared 1 base from V and 4 bases from J, leaving 14 bases between.

This chain connects TRBV5-1 to TRBJ2-5; D perhaps matches TRBD2 (6 bases). CDR3 length: 13 residues. V lost 4 bases, J lost 5 bases, and 12 bases lay in between. Germline-derived CDR1 and CDR2 are SGHRS and YFSETQ. The CDR3 region is CASSKGGVETQYF. DNA of the CDR3: TGCGCCAGCAGCAAGGGCGGGGTGGAGACCCAGTACTTC.

This clone has only one observation. This chain links TRBV6-1 with TRBJ2-1; D not resolved. Germline CDR1 and CDR2: MNHNS and SASEGT. This CDR3 comprises 13 residues. The ends were cut back, 6 bases at V and 8 bases at J, with 14 bases in the middle. CDR3 region: CASRVLPRDEQFF. CDR3 sequence (DNA): TGTGCCAGCAGAGTCTTACCTAGGGATGAGCAGTTCTTC.

V and J are TRBV6-6 and TRBJ1-6; no reliable D call. The CDR3 is 12 residues long. Germline CDR1 is MNHNY and CDR2 is SVGAGI (reference sequence). With 3 bases removed from V and 8 bases from J, the gap between germline ends came to 5 bases. The CDR3 here is CASSYRDSPLHF. The CDR3 DNA is TGTGCCAGCAGTTATCGCGATTCACCCCTCCACTTT.

The CDR3 DNA reads as TGTGCCTGGAGTGTACTTAAGGCAGAGCCTAAGGTGGGCTACGAGCAGTACTTC. This gives the protein CAWSVLKAEPKVGYEQYF. V gene TRBV30 combines with J gene TRBJ2-7; D is unclear. This CDR3 spans 18 amino acids. Germline lookup yields CDR1 GTSNPN and CDR2 SVGIG (reference sequence). Trimming stripped 0 bases from V and 3 bases from J, with 24 bases between.

This chain connects TRBV6-5 to TRBJ2-2; 7 bases align to TRBD1. V was pared by 6 bases and J by 6 bases, with 7 bases of the junction left unmatched. CDR1 and CDR2 from the germline V gene are MNHEY and SVGAGI. This CDR3 spans 14 amino acids. CDR3 DNA sequence: TGTGCCAGCAGACCTAAGGGGGCTTCCGGGGAGCTGTTTTTT. Residues: CASRPKGASGELFF.

This rearrangement joins TRBV30 to TRBJ1-5; no clear D. The V gene's germline CDR1 is GTSNPN and CDR2 SVGIG (reference sequence). Between the trimmed V and J ends, which lost 0 bases and 1 base, there was a span of 13 bases. The CDR3 has 16 residues. CDR3 sequence: CAWSVAGSTSNQPQHF. DNA for the CDR3: TGTGCCTGGAGTGTAGCGGGGAGCACGAGCAATCAGCCCCAGCATTTT. The complete variable domain, with remaining parts taken from reference TRBV30 and TRBJ1-5, reads SQTIHQWPATLVQPVGSPLSLECTVEGTSNPNLYWYRQAAGRGLQLLFYSVGIGQISSEVPQNLSASRPQDRQFILSSKKLLLSDSGFYLCAWSVAGSTSNQPQHFGDGTRLSIL.

V usage is TRBV7-9 and J usage is TRBJ1-1; D remains unclear. The CDR3 length is 15 residues. V shed 5 bases and J shed 1 base, with 14 bases lying between them. Germline V gene data show CDR1 as SEHNR and CDR2 as FQNEAQ (reference sequence). The CDR3 nucleotides are TGTGCCAGCAGCACCCGGACGGATAAGAACACTGAAGCTTTCTTT. Amino acid sequence: CASSTRTDKNTEAFF.

This clone came up once. J is TRBJ1-1 and V is TRBV28; TRBD1 agrees at 9 bases. Germline CDR1 reads MDHEN; CDR2 reads SYDVKM. Germline trimming cut 6 bases from V and 4 bases from J; bases unmatched to any gene: 15. This CDR3 has 17 amino acids. The CDR3 DNA follows: TGTGCCAGCAGCTATAGAATTTCCGGGACAGGGATCACTGAAGCTTTCTTT. Amino acids: CASSYRISGTGITEAFF.